The 6 T cell receptor beta chains below all came from one sample that was sequenced in a study of blood T cell repertoires in COVID-19. Assay used: immunoSEQ multiplex PCR; TCRdb lists only in-frame clones, some missing. The repertoire holds about 70,000 clones, with roughly 80% as singletons. Sequencing used peripheral blood. Receptors were obtained from a human donor in a cohort sampled during active COVID-19.

The rearrangement joins TRBV6-2 or TRBV6-3 to TRBJ1-5; a possible D gene is TRBD1 (6 bases). The V end lost 6 bases, the J end lost 4 bases, and 10 bases lay between the germline ends. CDR3 size: 13 residues. Looked up from germline, CDR1 is MNHEY and CDR2 is SVGEGT. The CDR3 DNA is TGTGCCAGCAGCCGGGACACTAATCAGCCCCAGCATTTT. Residues: CASSRDTNQPQHF.

This clone was seen just once. The chain carries TRBV10-3 and TRBJ1-5; 7 nucleotides line up with TRBD1. Unmatched junction bases numbered 1, after V lost 1 base and J lost 1 base. This CDR3 region has 15 residues. Germline assignment: CDR1 ENHRY and CDR2 SYGVKD. In DNA, the CDR3 is TGTGCCATCAGTGAGTGGGACAGAAGCAATCAGCCCCAGCATTTT. Translating it yields CAISEWDRSNQPQHF.

The chain carries TRBV2 and TRBJ1-5; D is unclear. The germline V and J ends were trimmed by 1 base and 4 bases, with 5 bases remaining between them. The germline V gene has CDR1 SNHLY and CDR2 FYNNEI. The CDR3 length is 13 residues. CDR3 nucleotides: TGTGCCAGCAGTGAAGTGAGGAATCAGCCCCAGCATTTT. Protein sequence: CASSEVRNQPQHF.

The chain has TRBV7-8 and TRBJ1-3; 7 bases fit TRBD1. Trimming at V came to 0 bases and at J to 4 bases, leaving 0 bases not matched to a gene. CDR1 and CDR2 (germline): SGHVS, FQNEAQ. The CDR3 loop spans 14 amino acids. CDR3 region: CASSLAGGGNTIYF. CDR3 DNA sequence: TGTGCCAGCAGCTTAGCAGGGGGCGGAAACACCATATATTTT.

The rearrangement uses TRBV10-3 and TRBJ1-2; a weak D match, TRBD1 (5 bases). The CDR3 is 13 residues long. V dropped 0 bases and J dropped 6 bases, with 8 bases sitting between them. Germline-derived CDR1 and CDR2 are ENHRY and SYGVKD. This CDR3 reads CAISESWGNGYTF. DNA for the CDR3: TGTGCCATCAGTGAGTCATGGGGCAATGGCTACACCTTC.

The chain links TRBV5-8 to TRBJ1-5; D perhaps matches TRBD1 (5 bases). V dropped 4 bases and J dropped 0 bases, with 20 bases sitting between them. Germline CDR1 SGHTS, CDR2 YDEGEE. The CDR3 length is 18 residues. For the CDR3, the DNA is TGTGCCAGCAGCCCCAGCAGGGTCGGGACTTATAGCAATCAGCCCCAGCATTTT. Residues: CASSPSRVGTYSNQPQHF.